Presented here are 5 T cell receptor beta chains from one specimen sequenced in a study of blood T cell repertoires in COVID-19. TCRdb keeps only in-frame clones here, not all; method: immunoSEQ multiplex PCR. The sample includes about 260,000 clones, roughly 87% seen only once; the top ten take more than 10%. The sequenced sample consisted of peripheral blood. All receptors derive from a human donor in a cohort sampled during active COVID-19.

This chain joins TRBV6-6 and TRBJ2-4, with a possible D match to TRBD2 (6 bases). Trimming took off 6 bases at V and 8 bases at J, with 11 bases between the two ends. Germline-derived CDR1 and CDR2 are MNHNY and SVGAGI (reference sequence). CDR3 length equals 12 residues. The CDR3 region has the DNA TGTGCCAGCAGCCCCAGGAGGGACATTCAGTACTTC. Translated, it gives CASSPRRDIQYF.

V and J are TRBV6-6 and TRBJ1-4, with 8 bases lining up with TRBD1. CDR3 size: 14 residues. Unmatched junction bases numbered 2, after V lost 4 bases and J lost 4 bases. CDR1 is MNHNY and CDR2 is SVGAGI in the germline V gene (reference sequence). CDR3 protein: CASSFGQGNEKLFF. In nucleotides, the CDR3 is TGTGCCAGCAGTTTTGGACAGGGTAATGAAAAACTGTTTTTT.

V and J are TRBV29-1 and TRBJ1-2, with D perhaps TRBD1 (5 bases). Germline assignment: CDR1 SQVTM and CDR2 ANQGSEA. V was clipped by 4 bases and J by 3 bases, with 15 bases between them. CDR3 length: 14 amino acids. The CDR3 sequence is CSVGEGFGDYGYTF. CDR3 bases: TGCAGCGTTGGGGAGGGGTTTGGGGACTATGGCTACACCTTC.

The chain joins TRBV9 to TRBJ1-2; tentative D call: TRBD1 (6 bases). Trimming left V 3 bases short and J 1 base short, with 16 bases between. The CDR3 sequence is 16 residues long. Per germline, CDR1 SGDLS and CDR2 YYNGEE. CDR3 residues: CASSGEQGKGNYGYTF. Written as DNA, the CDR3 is TGTGCCAGCAGCGGGGAACAGGGTAAGGGTAACTATGGCTACACCTTC.

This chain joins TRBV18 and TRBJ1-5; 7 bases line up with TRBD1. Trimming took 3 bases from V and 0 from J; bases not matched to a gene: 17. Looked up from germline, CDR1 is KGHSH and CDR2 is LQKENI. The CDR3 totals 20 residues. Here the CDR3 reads CASSPTYRGRHLPSNQPQHF. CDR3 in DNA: TGTGCCAGCTCACCGACTTACAGGGGCCGTCACCTCCCTAGCAATCAGCCCCAGCATTTT.